Listed below are T cell receptor beta chains from one sample, sequenced in a study of siplizumab effects on memory and regulatory T cells. Libraries were prepared by immunoSEQ multiplex PCR; TCRdb keeps only in-frame clonotypes and omits some of them. The table lists approximately 56,000 clones, around 97% of them singletons. Sequencing was carried out using naive CD8+ T cells sorted from blood. These receptors were collected from a human donor in good health. The CDR3 runs from the conserved cysteine through the conserved F or W. The D gene is left open where the match is weak. Size is stated for part of the rows, as once, few or many counts, or as a class when the clone is expanded.

-,TRBV7-9,-,TRBJ2-5,CASSLEGVTQYF,TGTGCCAGCAGCCTTGAGGGAGTGACCCAGTACTTC
-,TRBV7-2,TRBD2,TRBJ2-7,CASSSGTSGRRGTSYEQYF,TGTGCCAGCAGCTCCGGGACTAGCGGGAGGAGGGGGACCTCCTACGAGCAGTACTTC
once,TRBV6-1,-,TRBJ1-5,CASIAGKGNQPQHF,TGTGCCAGCATTGCAGGGAAGGGCAATCAGCCCCAGCATTTT
-,TRBV5-1,TRBD2,TRBJ2-1,CASSLAPSGSSYNEQFF,TGCGCCAGCAGCTTGGCACCTAGCGGGAGCTCCTACAATGAGCAGTTCTTC
-,TRBV7-9,-,TRBJ1-2,CASSSGPGGYTF,TGTGCCAGCAGCTCGGGACCGGGTGGCTACACCTTC
-,TRBV4-1,TRBD2,TRBJ2-1,CASSSLAGGHNEQFF,TGCGCCAGCAGCTCACTAGCGGGAGGGCACAATGAGCAGTTCTTC
-,TRBV30,-,TRBJ1-2,CAWSRLNYGYTF,TGTGCCTGGAGTAGGCTTAACTATGGCTACACCTTC
-,TRBV7-6,TRBD1,TRBJ2-7,CASSPRTGLEQYF,TGTGCCAGCAGCCCGCGGACAGGTCTCGAGCAGTACTTC
-,TRBV28,TRBD1,TRBJ2-1,CASSFRDSNNEQFF,TGTGCCAGCAGTTTTAGGGACAGCAACAATGAGCAGTTCTTC
-,TRBV7-6,-,TRBJ1-1,CASSSGAGTEAFF,TGTGCCAGCAGCTCAGGGGCAGGGACTGAAGCTTTCTTT
few,TRBV7-9,-,TRBJ2-3,CASSFFQTSTDTQYF,TGTGCCAGCAGCTTTTTTCAGACTAGCACAGATACGCAGTATTTT
once,TRBV27,TRBD1,TRBJ1-1,CASSLSWTGSTEAFF,TGTGCCAGCAGTTTATCGTGGACAGGGAGCACTGAAGCTTTCTTT
-,TRBV10-2,-,TRBJ2-2,CASKGLGELFF,TGCGCCAGCAAAGGCCTCGGGGAGCTGTTTTTT
-,TRBV27,-,TRBJ2-1,CASSLSTYNEQFF,TGTGCCAGCAGTTTATCAACCTACAATGAGCAGTTCTTC
-,TRBV11-2,TRBD1,TRBJ1-2,CASSLVLTGGGYGYTF,TGTGCCAGCAGCTTGGTCTTGACAGGGGGTGGCTATGGCTACACCTTC
-,TRBV6-1,-,TRBJ2-1,CASSDQERRIYNEQFF,TGTGCCAGCAGTGACCAGGAAAGGAGGATCTACAATGAGCAGTTCTTC
-,TRBV19,TRBD2,TRBJ2-7,CASSTLGLAGNYEQYF,TGTGCCAGTAGTACCCTAGGACTAGCGGGAAACTACGAGCAGTACTTC
-,TRBV4-1,TRBD1,TRBJ1-1,CASSQDTGATTEAFF,TGCGCCAGCAGCCAAGATACAGGGGCGACCACTGAAGCTTTCTTT
-,TRBV7-2,-,TRBJ1-1,CASSLDLGTEAFF,TGTGCCAGCAGCTTAGACCTGGGAACTGAAGCTTTCTTT
-,TRBV30,-,TRBJ2-5,CAWSLAGMETQYF,TGTGCCTGGAGTCTGGCAGGGATGGAGACCCAGTACTTC
-,TRBV7-3,TRBD1,TRBJ1-1,CASSAGQGITEAFF,TGTGCCAGCAGCGCCGGACAGGGCATCACTGAAGCTTTCTTT
-,TRBV7-9,TRBD1,TRBJ2-2,CARQGNTGELFF,TGTGCCCGACAGGGGAACACCGGGGAGCTGTTTTTT
-,TRBV5-4,-,TRBJ1-1,CASSQGPEAFF,TGTGCCAGCAGCCAGGGTCCCGAAGCTTTCTTT
-,TRBV6-5,-,TRBJ2-1,CASSLTYLEDEQFF,TGTGCCAGCAGTCTCACCTATCTGGAGGATGAGCAGTTCTTC